This T cell receptor (beta chain) was captured by sequencing in a study of blood T cell repertoires in COVID-19. Study context: The United States, Italy and Spain were the sources of the acute and convalescent COVID-19 samples. PBMCs, B-cell-depleted T cells, or T cells were the source of the cDNA or gDNA that made up the material.

In germline, CDR1 is SNHLY, CDR2 FYNNEI. V gave up 6 bases and J gave up 10 bases; unmatched junction bases: 9. CDR3 length: 14 amino acids. Source study methods: Using reference gene primer amplification, nucleated cell counts were estimated. Generated by immunoSEQ multiplex PCR, the TCRdb table keeps only in-frame clones and is missing some. V, J and clone size were drawn from that table, and D and trimming were deduced from the DNA. The sample records 90,000 to 150,000 clones, approximately 80% being singletons. This receptor was identified in a human donor in a cohort sampled during active COVID-19. The V and J genes are TRBV2 and TRBJ1-5, with 10 positions matching TRBD1. Sequencing used peripheral blood. The CDR3: CASRETGGREPQHF. The CDR3 DNA reads as TGTGCCAGCAGGGAGACAGGGGGCAGGGAACCCCAGCATTTT.